Below, one TCR beta chain is given with its context. Its cognate antigen is unknown. The germline V gene encodes CDR1 LGHNA and CDR2 YSLEER. The CDR3 totals 14 residues. The sample belongs to a study of CXCR3-negative and CXCR3-positive naive CD8 T cells. General study results and limits: CD5 surface expression was similar among naive subsets, and TCR strength was estimated by inference from TRB CDR3 properties. Memory, not naive, CXCR3-negative and CXCR3-positive cells differed in TRBV-TRBJ usage.

Preparation of TRB cDNA libraries relied on 5' RACE carrying UMI labels. TCRdb processed the 5' RACE reads again and assigns one entry to each CDR3 protein, with no DNA. The specimen's table records approximately 49,000 distinct CDR3 sequences. The V call is TRBV4-3, the J call TRBJ2-3. The receptor was isolated from a human donor in good health. Some clones in this sample may be carry-over from other donors' samples. What was sequenced was memory CD8+ T cells from blood. Here the CDR3 reads CASSQAASTDTQYF.